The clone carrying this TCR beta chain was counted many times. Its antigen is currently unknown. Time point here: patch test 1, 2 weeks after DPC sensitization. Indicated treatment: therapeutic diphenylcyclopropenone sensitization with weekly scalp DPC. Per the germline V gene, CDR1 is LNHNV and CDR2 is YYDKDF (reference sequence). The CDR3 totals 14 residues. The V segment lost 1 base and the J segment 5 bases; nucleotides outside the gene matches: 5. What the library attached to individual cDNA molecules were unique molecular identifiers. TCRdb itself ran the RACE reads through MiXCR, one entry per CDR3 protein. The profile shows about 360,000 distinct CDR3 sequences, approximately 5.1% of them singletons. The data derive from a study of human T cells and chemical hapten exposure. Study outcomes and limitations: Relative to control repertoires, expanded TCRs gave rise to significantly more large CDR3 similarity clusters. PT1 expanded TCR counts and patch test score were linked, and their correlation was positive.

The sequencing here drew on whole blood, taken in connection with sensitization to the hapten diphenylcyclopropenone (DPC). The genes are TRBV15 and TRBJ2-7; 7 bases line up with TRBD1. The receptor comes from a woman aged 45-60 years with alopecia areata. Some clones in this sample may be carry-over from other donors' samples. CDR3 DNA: TGTGCCACCAGCAGAGCACAGGGGATGGACGAGCAGTACTTC. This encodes CATSRAQGMDEQYF.